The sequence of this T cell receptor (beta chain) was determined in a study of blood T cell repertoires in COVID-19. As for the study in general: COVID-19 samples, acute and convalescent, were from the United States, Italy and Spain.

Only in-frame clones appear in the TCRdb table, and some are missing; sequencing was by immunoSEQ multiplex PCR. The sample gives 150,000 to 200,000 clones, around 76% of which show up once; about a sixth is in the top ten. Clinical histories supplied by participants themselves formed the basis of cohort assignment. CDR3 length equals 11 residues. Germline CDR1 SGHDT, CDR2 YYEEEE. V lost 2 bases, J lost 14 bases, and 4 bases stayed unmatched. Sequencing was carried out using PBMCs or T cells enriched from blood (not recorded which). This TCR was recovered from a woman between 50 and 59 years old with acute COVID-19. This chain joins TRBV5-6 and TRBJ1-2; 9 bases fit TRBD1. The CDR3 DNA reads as TGTGCCAGCAGCTTAGGACAGGGGCGGACCTTC. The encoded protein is CASSLGQGRTF.